This note documents a single T cell receptor (beta chain) sequence. The target antigen is unknown. The record originates from a study of shared clonotypes between healthy human individuals. At the level of the study: Researchers drew samples from two women and a few men aged 18 to 49.

The naive CD8 fraction comprised CD45RO-negative cells positively selected for CCR7 and excluded terminally differentiated effector memory CD45RA+ cells. Study-wide results and caveats: Shared clonotypes: 4.5% to 5% naive CD4, around 3.5% naive CD8, under 2.5% memory CD4, under 0.5% memory CD8. Large sequencing depth failed to make sorted-subset sequencing complete, rarefaction showed. Compared with clonotypes that all four donors shared, non-shared clonotypes had lower generation probabilities.

V was clipped by 1 base and J by 5 bases, with 14 bases between them. The CDR3 totals 15 residues. Germline assignment: CDR1 MDHEN and CDR2 SYDVKM. Assay used: immunoSEQ multiplex PCR; TCRdb lists only in-frame clones, some missing. The repertoire includes around 1,900,000 clones, around 95% of them detected once, and over 1.5% sits in the top ten. The TCR comes from a man aged 18 to 35 in good health. Some clones in this sample may be carry-over from other donors' samples. The source material was naive CD8+ T cells from PBMCs. The chain combines TRBV28 with TRBJ2-5; D unresolved. CDR3 sequence: CASSLSPPRLETQYF. CDR3 coding DNA: TGTGCCAGCAGTTTATCCCCACCCCGGCTCGAGACCCAGTACTTC.